The present TCR beta chain was sequenced within a study of T cells in Graves' hyperthyroidism and ophthalmopathy. Study-level information: Staff took peripheral blood when the initial diagnosis was made, before any treatment began. Study results and caveats: The model foresaw ophthalmopathy a median roughly 6 months prior to onset. Blood also showed most of the thyroid clonotypes that were expanded above 0.001.

This clonotype was counted ten times or more. Its antigen is unknown. Between the trimmed V and J ends, which lost 1 base and 3 bases, there was a span of 10 bases. The CDR3 totals 14 residues. CDR1 and CDR2 (germline): LGHDT, YNNKEL (reference sequence). The CDR3 regions of TCR beta were amplified from RNA transcripts. An initial round of RT-PCR targeting the TCR CDR3 relied on the HTBI primer set. One entry per CDR3 protein, called by TCRdb with MiXCR from the multiplex PCR reads. Of approximately 600,000 distinct CDR3 sequences listed, around 13% were seen once; the top ten hold around 5.4%. For the diagnoses, clinical symptoms, serum thyroxine and TRAb, thyroid ultrasound and orbital computed tomography were used.

Material: blood. The source is a woman aged 30 to 39 with Graves' hyperthyroidism that later progressed to Graves' ophthalmopathy. The rearrangement joins TRBV3-1 to TRBJ2-7; the D gene is possibly TRBD2 (7 bases). The CDR3 region is CASSQGGGHYEQYF. Written as DNA, the CDR3 is TGTGCCAGCAGCCAAGGGGGGGGGCACTACGAGCAGTACTTC.